The 18 T cell receptor beta chains reported below all come from one sample, sequenced in a study of PD-L1 blockade in urothelial cancer. Some clones are missing from TCRdb's copy, which holds only in-frame ones; the method was immunoSEQ multiplex PCR. The sample lists around 100,000 clones, nearly 90% occurring once. Time point defined: pretreatment peripheral blood. This sample comprised PBMCs, obtained around atezolizumab (anti-PD-L1) treatment. These receptors originate from a man in his sixties with urothelial cancer.

The rearrangement joins TRBV4-3 to TRBJ2-5; 12 bases line up with TRBD2. This CDR3 spans 18 amino acids. Germline V gene lookup returns CDR1 LGHNA and CDR2 YSLEER. V gave up 0 bases and J gave up 5 bases; unmatched junction bases: 10. The CDR3 loop is CASSQDRASGGASETQYF. DNA for the CDR3: TGCGCCAGCAGCCAAGATAGAGCTAGCGGGGGGGCCAGCGAGACCCAGTACTTC.

V gene TRBV7-2 combines with J gene TRBJ2-1, with 7 bases aligning to TRBD2. V dropped 6 bases and J dropped 6; count of bases not matched to a gene: 11. Germline V CDR1 and CDR2: SGHTA, FQGNSA. The CDR3 is 15 amino acids. CDR3 nucleotides: TGTGCCAGCAGTTCGGGAGGAGCGGTCGGCAATGAGCAGTTCTTC. Translating gives CASSSGGAVGNEQFF.

This chain connects TRBV13 to TRBJ2-1, with TRBD2 identical over 7 bases. V shed 6 bases and J 5 bases; nucleotides not matched to a gene: 10. Germline V gene sequence: CDR1 PRHDT, CDR2 FYEKMQ (reference sequence). The CDR3 is 15 amino acids. The CDR3 region is CASSSRLALNNEQFF. DNA of the CDR3: TGTGCCAGCAGTTCCAGACTAGCCTTGAACAATGAGCAGTTCTTC.

The genes are TRBV5-1 and TRBJ1-3; 7 positions match TRBD1. V was pared by 4 bases and J by 0 bases, with 10 bases of the junction left unmatched. CDR1 is SGHRS and CDR2 is YFSETQ in the germline V gene. The CDR3 has 17 residues. CDR3 region: CASSPAGGWGSGNTIYF. CDR3 DNA: TGCGCCAGCAGCCCCGCAGGGGGTTGGGGCTCTGGAAACACCATATATTTT.

The chain is built from TRBV18 and TRBJ2-7; perhaps TRBD1 as D (5 bases). The CDR3 is made up of 15 amino acids. CDR1 and CDR2 (germline): KGHSH, LQKENI. Trimming removed 0 bases at V and 7 bases at J, with 16 bases between. CDR3 amino acids: CASSPPNRGFVEQYF. The DNA for the CDR3 is TGTGCCAGCTCACCACCGAATAGGGGATTCGTGGAGCAGTACTTC.

The chain has TRBV4-2 and TRBJ1-6, with D perhaps TRBD1 (5 bases). V was cut by 0 bases and J by 10 bases, with 16 bases left in between. The CDR3 is 16 residues long. Germline V lookup: CDR1 LGHNA, CDR2 YNFKEQ. The CDR3 protein is CASSQDLEGRRSPLHF. The CDR3 DNA is TGTGCCAGCAGCCAAGACCTCGAGGGGAGGCGATCACCCCTCCACTTT.

V and J are TRBV7-2 and TRBJ1-4, with D maybe TRBD1 (6 bases). The CDR3 runs 13 residues. Germline assignment: CDR1 SGHTA and CDR2 FQGNSA. V lost 6 bases and J lost 2, with 7 bases in between. CDR3 in DNA: TGTGCCAGCAGGAGGGGGACTAATGAAAAACTGTTTTTT. As protein: CASRRGTNEKLFF.

This clone was picked up one time. CDR3 DNA: TGTGCCAGCACCCTTCAACAGGGGGCGTATGATACGCAGTATTTT. This sequence encodes CASTLQQGAYDTQYF. The chain uses TRBV2 and TRBJ2-3; 9 bases map to TRBD1. Germline V CDR1 and CDR2: SNHLY, FYNNEI. This CDR3 spans 15 amino acids. With 7 bases clipped from V and 6 bases from J, the junction kept 11 bases outside the gene matches.

The chain links TRBV18 to TRBJ1-2; TRBD1 is a possible D gene (5 bases). The CDR3 covers 13 residues. The germline gives CDR1 KGHSH, CDR2 LQKENI. V lost 0 bases and J lost 8, with 10 bases in between. For the CDR3, the DNA is TGTGCCAGCTCACCACCGGAGGGGAGCGGCTACACCTTC. This sequence encodes CASSPPEGSGYTF. Based on the CDR3 plus reference TRBV18 and TRBJ1-2, the full variable domain is NAGVMQNPRHLVRRRGQEARLRCSPMKGHSHVYWYRQLPEEGLKFMVYLQKENIIDESGMPKERFSAEFPKEGPSILRIQQVVRGDSAAYFCASSPPEGSGYTFGSGTRLTVV.

The chain uses TRBV10-1 and TRBJ1-1; TRBD1 matches 7 bases. The trim removed 6 bases at V and 1 base at J, leaving 5 bases unmatched. Germline V gene sequence: CDR1 WNHNN, CDR2 SYGVQD (reference sequence). This CDR3 is 14 amino acids long. CDR3 region: CASSPGQQNTEAFF. The CDR3 coding sequence is TGCGCCAGCAGCCCGGGACAGCAGAACACTGAAGCTTTCTTT.

This clone appeared a few times. The chain joins TRBV28 to TRBJ2-7, with D tentatively TRBD2 (6 bases). Germline CDR1 and CDR2: MDHEN and SYDVKM. The ends were cut back, 5 bases at V and 6 bases at J, with 14 bases in the middle. There are 13 residues in the CDR3. The CDR3 loop reads CASSNRNGGEQYF. The CDR3, as DNA: TGTGCCAGCAGTAACAGGAACGGGGGCGAGCAGTACTTC.

This clone appeared a single time. V is TRBV5-1 and J is TRBJ2-1; D is unresolved. Germline lookup yields CDR1 SGHRS and CDR2 YFSETQ. This CDR3 has 12 residues. V shed 4 bases and J shed 8 bases, with 10 bases lying between them. The CDR3 spells CASSTLAYEQFF. The DNA of the CDR3 is TGCGCCAGCAGCACTTTAGCTTATGAGCAGTTCTTC.

The chain couples TRBV9 to TRBJ2-5; 7 nucleotides agree with TRBD2. The junction had 5 bases not matched to a gene; V was cut back by 6 bases and J by 3 bases. The CDR3 covers 13 residues. The germline gives CDR1 SGDLS, CDR2 YYNGEE. CDR3 DNA sequence: TGTGCCAGCAACCTGGGGGGGAAAGAGACCCAGTACTTC. This gives the protein CASNLGGKETQYF.

V gene TRBV7-3 combines with J gene TRBJ2-5; no firm D call. Trimming pared 1 base from V and 1 base from J, leaving 10 bases between. The CDR3 length is 15 residues. From germline, CDR1 is SGHTA and CDR2 FQGTGA. The CDR3 loop reads CASSLRSERQETQYF. CDR3 DNA sequence: TGTGCCAGCAGCTTAAGGTCGGAGCGCCAAGAGACCCAGTACTTC.

The chain is built from TRBV7-6 and TRBJ2-1; the match to TRBD2 covers 8 bases. Germline assignment: CDR1 SGHVS and CDR2 FNYEAQ. The CDR3 totals 16 residues. V lost 2 bases, J lost 1 base, and 4 bases stayed unmatched. The CDR3 loop is CASSLPAGASYNEQFF. The CDR3 bases are TGTGCCAGCAGCTTACCAGCGGGAGCATCCTACAATGAGCAGTTCTTC.

This sequence joins TRBV28 and TRBJ1-4, with 7 bases identical to TRBD1. This CDR3 has 14 amino acids. V trimming: 10 bases; J trimming: 7 bases; junction bases outside the gene matches: 12. Per the germline V gene, CDR1 is MDHEN and CDR2 is SYDVKM. The CDR3 region is CATLPGGGVEKLFF. As DNA, the CDR3 is TGTGCCACCCTCCCGGGAGGGGGCGTTGAAAAACTGTTTTTT.

This clone was recorded a few times. The chain recombines TRBV5-8 with TRBJ1-5, with 7 bases that match TRBD1. V was pared by 1 base and J by 9 bases, with 7 bases of the junction left unmatched. Per germline, CDR1 SGHTS and CDR2 YDEGEE. This CDR3 comprises 14 residues. The CDR3 coding sequence is TGTGCCAGCAGCTTGCGGGACAGTCAACGGCCCCAGCATTTT. Encoded protein: CASSLRDSQRPQHF.

This clone was found a few times. This chain joins TRBV6-1 and TRBJ2-7; 10 bases are a match to TRBD2. Per the germline V gene, CDR1 is MNHNS and CDR2 is SASEGT. The J segment lost 6 bases and the V segment lost 4 bases, leaving 6 bases of the junction unmatched. CDR3 length: 14 residues. CDR3: CASSALAGGGEQYF. The CDR3 bases are TGTGCCAGCAGTGCTTTAGCGGGGGGTGGCGAGCAGTACTTC.